Following are 8 T cell receptor beta chains from one sample sequenced in a study of identical twins' blood T cells. TCRdb passed the 5' RACE reads through MiXCR, listing each CDR3 protein once. In the table there are a few hundred thousand distinct CDR3 sequences, over 25% of which are singletons. Sample: PBMCs. The receptor set was obtained from a woman aged 18 to 55 in good health.

This clonotype was picked up one time. A clone one base away is much larger, so this may be a read error. V usage is TRBV10-2 and J usage is TRBJ1-1; D unresolved. The CDR3 has 14 residues. CDR1 and CDR2 from the germline V gene are WSHSY and SAAADI. The CDR3 sequence: CASSDRPKNTEALF. CDR3 bases: TGCGCCAGCAGTGATAGGCCGAAGAACACTGAAGCTTTATTT.

Ten or more counts support this clonotype. The genes are TRBV6-2 or TRBV6-3 and TRBJ2-7, with TRBD1 matching 8 bases. Germline lookup yields CDR1 MNHEY and CDR2 SVGEGT. The CDR3 loop spans 13 amino acids. Unmatched junction bases numbered 1, after V lost 0 bases and J lost 6 bases. In DNA, the CDR3 is TGTGCCAGCAGTTACTCTACAGGGGGCGAGCAGTACTTC. Protein: CASSYSTGGEQYF.

The CDR3 DNA is TGTGCCTCCATCAGATCCGGGGACAGCGTTTTTGGCTACACCTTC. Its protein is CASIRSGDSVFGYTF. The chain recombines TRBV19 with TRBJ1-2; 7 bases line up with TRBD1. The CDR3 sequence is 15 residues long. Germline-derived CDR1 and CDR2 are LNHDA and SQIVND (reference sequence). V was pared by 11 bases and J by 7 bases, with 19 bases of the junction left unmatched.

The table lists this clonotype with a few counts. The chain is built from TRBV6-2 or TRBV6-3 and TRBJ1-5; TRBD1 might be the D (5 bases). Trimming took 6 bases from V and 0 from J, leaving 12 bases between them. The CDR3 covers 15 residues. Germline lookup yields CDR1 MNHEY and CDR2 SVGEGT. Here the CDR3 DNA reads TGTGCCAGCAGAGGGGCGGGGAATAGCAATCAGCCCCAGCATTTT. It yields the protein CASRGAGNSNQPQHF.

The chain has TRBV29-1 and TRBJ1-1, with D unclear. Germline CDR1 reads SQVTM; CDR2 reads ANQGSEA. This CDR3 is 12 amino acids long. Trimming pared 4 bases from V and 1 base from J, leaving 7 bases between. The CDR3 loop is CSVVGRNTEAFF. The CDR3 bases are TGCAGCGTTGTGGGTAGGAACACTGAAGCTTTCTTT.

This clonotype showed up just a few times. As the CDR3 is not closed by the conserved phenylalanine or tryptophan, this likely results from a read error. The chain links TRBV20-1 to TRBJ1-2; TRBD1 agrees at 9 bases. Germline CDR1 DFQATT, CDR2 SNEGSKA (reference sequence). The length of the CDR3 is 12 residues. Trimming at V came to 6 bases and at J to 6 bases, leaving 5 bases not matched to a gene. CDR3 amino acids: CSAQQGANGYTL. The CDR3, as DNA: TGCAGTGCCCAACAGGGGGCAAATGGCTACACCCTC.

The rearrangement joins TRBV7-2 to TRBJ1-2, with D hard to call. Germline CDR1 SGHTA, CDR2 FQGNSA. The CDR3 consists of 15 residues. The germline V and J ends were trimmed by 5 bases and 4 bases, with 17 bases remaining between them. CDR3 coding DNA: TGTGCCAGCAGCCCCATGGCGCGCAAAGGCTATGGCTACACCTTC. It translates to CASSPMARKGYGYTF.

The V gene is TRBV6-6, the J gene TRBJ2-7; D is ambiguous. CDR1 MNHNY and CDR2 SVGAGI come from the germline V gene (reference sequence). V was cut by 2 bases and J by 1 base, with 9 bases left in between. The CDR3 consists of 14 residues. CDR3 nucleotide sequence: TGTGCCAGCAGTTACGCAGGAGAATCCTACGAGCAGTACTTC. Encoded protein: CASSYAGESYEQYF.